The 16 T cell receptor beta chains below were found in one sample sequenced in a study of T cell responses to AZD1222 COVID-19 vaccine (dated by TCRdb to about 2021). What this sample's time point label stands for: baseline before first vaccination. Libraries were prepared through the immunoSEQ multiplex PCR assay. Held by TCRdb, this immuneACCESS table contains in-frame sequences only and omits some clones. Under half of the omission traces to an unresolved V gene where checked; the cause of the rest is unknown. The sample includes 130,000 to 150,000 clones, with roughly nine tenths observed a single time. Over 1.1% of the sample comes from the top ten. The sample here was peripheral blood, taken on day 0 of AZD1222 vaccination. The receptor source for this set is an adult in good health.

This clone was recorded a few times. Additional DNA sequences in this sample encode the identical CDR3. The J gene is TRBJ1-1, the V gene TRBV11-2, with D uncertain. CDR3 length: 12 residues. CDR1 and CDR2 from the germline V gene are SGHAT and FQNNGV. Trimming removed 1 base at V and 8 bases at J, with 8 bases between. The CDR3 loop reads CASSLGGVEAFF. The CDR3 coding sequence is TGTGCCAGCAGCTTAGGTGGCGTCGAAGCTTTCTTT. The full variable domain, with the rest looked up from reference TRBV11-2 and TRBJ1-1, is EAGVAQSPRYKIIEKRQSVAFWCNPISGHATLYWYQQILGQGPKLLIQFQNNGVVDDSQLPKDRFSAERLKGVDSTLKIQPAKLEDSAVYLCASSLGGVEAFFGQGTRLTVV.

The chain uses TRBV5-1 and TRBJ1-6, with 9 bases identical to TRBD1. Germline trimming cut 4 bases from V and 9 bases from J; bases unmatched to any gene: 8. The CDR3 is 15 residues long. Germline assignment: CDR1 SGHRS and CDR2 YFSETQ. The CDR3 coding sequence is TGCGCCAGCAGCGTAACCGGGACAGGGACTTCACCCCTCCACTTT. Amino acids: CASSVTGTGTSPLHF.

This rearrangement joins TRBV5-1 to TRBJ2-3; 8 bases align to TRBD1. From germline, CDR1 is SGHRS and CDR2 YFSETQ. The CDR3 runs to 15 residues. With 4 bases clipped from V and 5 bases from J, the junction kept 9 bases outside the gene matches. CDR3 residues: CASSAGQGSGDTQYF. The CDR3 DNA follows: TGCGCCAGCAGCGCCGGACAGGGCTCAGGAGATACGCAGTATTTT. The variable domain in full, completed from reference TRBV5-1 and TRBJ2-3, reads KAGVTQTPRYLIKTRGQQVTLSCSPISGHRSVSWYQQTPGQGLQFLFEYFSETQRNKGNFPGRFSGRQFSNSRSEMNVSTLELGDSALYLCASSAGQGSGDTQYFGPGTRLTVL.

The chain carries TRBV12-3 or TRBV12-4 and TRBJ2-1, with D perhaps matching TRBD2 (5 bases). CDR3 length: 12 amino acids. Trimming took 0 bases from V and 10 from J, leaving 7 bases between them. DNA of the CDR3: TGTGCCAGCAGTTTAGCGCCGGGGGAGCAGTTCTTC. This gives the protein CASSLAPGEQFF.

This chain uses TRBV19 with TRBJ1-1; D uncertain. From germline, CDR1 is LNHDA and CDR2 SQIVND (reference sequence). This CDR3 comprises 15 residues. Trimming removed 4 bases from V and 5 bases from J, with 17 bases in between. DNA for the CDR3: TGTGCCAGTAGTACGGGCGGGCGGGATTTTACTGAAGCTTTCTTT. Protein: CASSTGGRDFTEAFF. Together with reference TRBV19 and TRBJ1-1, the CDR3 gives the full variable domain: DGGITQSPKYLFRKEGQNVTLSCEQNLNHDAMYWYRQDPGQGLRLIYYSQIVNDFQKGDIAEGYSVSREKKESFPLTVTSAQKNPTAFYLCASSTGGRDFTEAFFGQGTRLTVV.

V and J are TRBV6-1 and TRBJ2-7; 13 nucleotides line up with TRBD2. The CDR3 is made up of 16 amino acids. The J segment lost 0 bases and the V segment lost 5 bases, leaving 4 bases of the junction unmatched. Germline V gives CDR1 MNHNS, CDR2 SASEGT. CDR3 loop: CASSKGTSGASYEQYF. Here the CDR3 DNA reads TGTGCCAGCAGTAAAGGGACTAGCGGGGCCTCCTACGAGCAGTACTTC.

J is TRBJ1-2 and V is TRBV11-3, with 7 bases fitting TRBD1. Trimming removed 3 bases from V and 5 bases from J; junction bases left unmatched: 12. CDR3 length equals 16 residues. The germline V gene encodes CDR1 SGHNT and CDR2 YENEEA. CDR3 DNA: TGTGCCAGCAGCTTTGCGGGACAGAGAGGAACATATGGCTACACCTTC. This codes for CASSFAGQRGTYGYTF.

The chain is built from TRBV7-6 and TRBJ1-5; D not resolved. V was clipped by 1 base and J by 0 bases, with 7 bases between them. The CDR3 is 15 amino acids. The germline CDR1 and CDR2 sequences are SGHVS and FNYEAQ. The CDR3 here is CASSLEGSSNQPQHF. In nucleotides, the CDR3 is TGTGCCAGCAGCTTAGAGGGAAGTAGCAATCAGCCCCAGCATTTT.

The count of this clone is one. The chain combines TRBV19 with TRBJ1-1; D is ambiguous. Germline V gene data show CDR1 as LNHDA and CDR2 as SQIVND (reference sequence). The CDR3 has 12 amino acids. V lost 7 bases to trimming and J lost 1 base, with 7 bases between them. The CDR3 loop reads CASNDGNTEAFF. The CDR3 DNA sequence: TGTGCCAGTAATGACGGGAACACTGAAGCTTTCTTT.

This clone was counted a single time. V usage is TRBV18 and J usage is TRBJ1-2; D unclear. The V end was cut by 2 bases, the J end by 3 bases, with 7 bases between. The CDR3 has 13 residues. The germline V gene has CDR1 KGHSH and CDR2 LQKENI. This CDR3 reads CASSPEGYYGYTF. CDR3 in DNA: TGTGCCAGCTCACCAGAGGGATACTATGGCTACACCTTC. The entire variable domain, with the rest obtained from reference TRBV18 and TRBJ1-2, is as follows: NAGVMQNPRHLVRRRGQEARLRCSPMKGHSHVYWYRQLPEEGLKFMVYLQKENIIDESGMPKERFSAEFPKEGPSILRIQQVVRGDSAAYFCASSPEGYYGYTFGSGTRLTVV.

This clone was detected once. The chain uses TRBV4-1 and TRBJ2-1, with 10 bases lining up with TRBD2. Germline CDR1 is MGHRA and CDR2 is YSYEKL. The CDR3 is made up of 17 amino acids. V dropped 0 bases and J dropped 3; count of bases not matched to a gene: 5. In nucleotides, the CDR3 is TGCGCCAGCAGCCAAGATGGACTAGCGGCTAGCTACAATGAGCAGTTCTTC. Amino acids: CASSQDGLAASYNEQFF.

V is TRBV24-1 and J is TRBJ2-3; D tentatively fits TRBD1 or TRBD2 (5 bases each). The CDR3 consists of 15 residues. V was clipped by 5 bases and J by 4 bases, with 15 bases between them. Per germline, CDR1 KGHDR and CDR2 SFDVKD. The CDR3 reads CATSGWGSPSDTQYF. As DNA, the CDR3 is TGTGCCACCAGTGGATGGGGGTCCCCTTCAGATACGCAGTATTTT.

The chain carries TRBV6-5 and TRBJ2-5; tentative D call: TRBD2 (6 bases). V lost 0 bases to trimming and J lost 2 bases, with 7 bases between them. This CDR3 spans 14 amino acids. The germline CDR1 and CDR2 sequences are MNHEY and SVGAGI. The CDR3 sequence: CASSYSSGQETQYF. CDR3 nucleotide sequence: TGTGCCAGCAGTTACTCTAGCGGACAAGAGACCCAGTACTTC.

The J gene is TRBJ1-4, the V gene TRBV20-1; D not resolved. The CDR3 sequence is 12 residues long. The V end was cut by 3 bases, the J end by 8 bases, with 10 bases between. Germline V lookup: CDR1 DFQATT, CDR2 SNEGSKA (reference sequence). The CDR3 protein is CSASIPPEKLFF. In DNA form, the CDR3 reads TGCAGTGCTAGTATACCCCCCGAAAAACTGTTTTTT.

The CDR3 DNA follows: TGTGCCACCAGTGATTTTCTAGCCACAGATACGCAGTATTTT. Encoded protein: CATSDFLATDTQYF. The genes are TRBV24-1 and TRBJ2-3, with a weak D call TRBD2 (5 bases). V lost 1 base, J lost 2 bases, and 6 bases lay in between. The CDR3 spans 14 residues. Germline-derived CDR1 and CDR2 are KGHDR and SFDVKD.

The rearrangement links TRBV25-1 to TRBJ1-5; D might be TRBD1 (5 bases). This CDR3 contains 18 residues. The germline V and J ends were trimmed by 1 base and 2 bases, with 18 bases remaining between them. CDR1 is MGHDK, CDR2 SYGVNS, per germline. The chain's CDR3 is CASSEFRGGLCGNQPQHF. CDR3 DNA: TGTGCCAGCAGTGAATTTAGGGGAGGGTTGTGTGGCAATCAGCCCCAGCATTTT.